The 23 T cell receptor beta chains below come from one sample, sequenced in a study of blood T cells in healthy people across ages. A second PCR, run for about 6 to 11 cycles, used a sample-barcoded 5' primer plus a J-beta primer mix. TCRdb processed the 5' RACE reads anew with MiXCR; each CDR3 protein has one entry. The sample comprises roughly 1.4 million distinct CDR3 sequences, around 59% of which are singletons, and 6.5% to 8% rests with the top ten. The sequenced sample was blood. These receptors were obtained from a man aged 18 to 29 in good health.

The CDR3 DNA sequence: TGCGCCAGCAGTTGGGGGGACGTCAATCAGCCCCAGCATTTT. Translating it yields CASSWGDVNQPQHF. This sequence joins TRBV5-1 and TRBJ1-5; tentatively, D is TRBD1 (5 bases). The CDR3 has 14 amino acids. CDR1 is SGHRS and CDR2 is YFSETQ in the germline V gene. V was shortened by 5 bases and J by 3 bases, with 12 bases between the two germline ends.

The chain combines TRBV20-1 with TRBJ1-6; D uncertain. Trimming took off 3 bases at V and 0 bases at J, with 12 bases between the two ends. Germline loops: CDR1 DFQATT, CDR2 SNEGSKA (reference sequence). The CDR3 runs 16 residues. CDR3 loop: CSARRIPSSYNSPLHF. CDR3 bases: TGCAGTGCTAGGAGGATCCCCAGCTCCTATAATTCACCCCTCCACTTT.

This clonotype was counted between two and nine times. The chain joins TRBV10-3 to TRBJ2-5; D perhaps matches TRBD2 (6 bases). Trimming cost V 9 bases and J 5 bases, with 13 bases left between them. Per the germline V gene, CDR1 is ENHRY and CDR2 is SYGVKD. This CDR3 region has 12 residues. CDR3 sequence (DNA): TGTGCCATAGGGGACTCCCGGGAGACCCAGTACTTC. This encodes CAIGDSRETQYF.

Concerning this clonotype: The missing conserved phenylalanine or tryptophan at the end of this CDR3 makes a read error likely. The rearrangement links TRBV5-1 to TRBJ2-5; weak D call: TRBD2 (6 bases). The germline gives CDR1 SGHRS, CDR2 YFSETQ. The CDR3 runs 14 residues. V lost 0 bases and J 5 bases, leaving 11 bases between the germline ends. The CDR3 DNA is TGCGCCAGCAGCTTGGTGCCGGGAGCCGAGACCCAGTACATC. Translated: CASSLVPGAETQYI.

V is TRBV30 and J is TRBJ1-4, with a possible D match to TRBD1 (5 bases). The CDR3 has 17 amino acids. From germline, CDR1 is GTSNPN and CDR2 SVGIG (reference sequence). V lost 3 bases and J lost 10, with 27 bases in between. CDR3 sequence (DNA): TGTGCCTGGAGCAGGTCCCACCGGGCAGGGATGTCAGGAAAACTGTTTTTT. This encodes CAWSRSHRAGMSGKLFF.

The CDR3 nucleotides read TGCGCCAGCAGCCATTGGCGACAGGAGCGTGACACCGGGGAGCTGTTTTTT. It yields the protein CASSHWRQERDTGELFF. The chain has TRBV4-3 and TRBJ2-2; tentatively, D is TRBD1 (6 bases). The CDR3 consists of 17 residues. Germline lookup yields CDR1 LGHNA and CDR2 YSLEER. Deletions cut 3 bases from V and 3 bases from J, with 17 bases between.

The chain employs TRBV20-1 and TRBJ2-6; no definite D call. Germline CDR1 DFQATT, CDR2 SNEGSKA (reference sequence). V was pared by 3 bases and J by 4 bases, with 4 bases between. The CDR3 runs 12 residues. The CDR3 sequence is CSARTGANVLTF. CDR3 DNA: TGCAGTGCTAGGACAGGGGCCAACGTCCTGACTTTC.

The CDR3 sequence: CASSAGLRADTQYF. CDR3 DNA: TGTGCCAGCAGCGCGGGACTTCGGGCCGATACGCAGTATTTT. The chain joins TRBV11-2 to TRBJ2-3; D might be TRBD2 (6 bases). Trimming left V 5 bases short and J 6 bases short, with 15 bases between. The CDR3 extends over 14 amino acids. In germline, CDR1 is SGHAT, CDR2 FQNNGV. Together with reference TRBV11-2 and TRBJ2-3, the CDR3 gives the full variable domain: EAGVAQSPRYKIIEKRQSVAFWCNPISGHATLYWYQQILGQGPKLLIQFQNNGVVDDSQLPKDRFSAERLKGVDSTLKIQPAKLEDSAVYLCASSAGLRADTQYFGPGTRLTVL.

This rearrangement joins TRBV6-2 or TRBV6-3 to TRBJ1-5; D is undetermined. Trimming shortened V by 1 base and J by 3 bases, and 7 bases separated the two germline ends. The CDR3 length is 14 residues. Per germline, CDR1 MNHEY and CDR2 SVGEGT. The DNA of the CDR3 is TGTGCCAGCAGTTACTTGTCGTTCAATCAGCCCCAGCATTTT. It is translated as CASSYLSFNQPQHF.

The chain recombines TRBV29-1 with TRBJ1-2; 8 nucleotides agree with TRBD1. CDR3 length equals 12 residues. Looked up from germline, CDR1 is SQVTM and CDR2 is ANQGSEA. V lost 5 bases to trimming and J lost 8 bases; unmatched junction nucleotides: 7. This CDR3 is CSVTTGDYGYTF. DNA of the CDR3: TGCAGCGTTACGACAGGGGATTACGGCTACACCTTC.

The V call is TRBV12-3 or TRBV12-4, the J call TRBJ2-2, with TRBD2 identical over 9 bases. CDR3 size: 15 residues. V gave up 6 bases and J gave up 6 bases; unmatched junction bases: 8. This CDR3 reads CASSPSGLASGELFF. CDR3 bases: TGTGCCAGCAGCCCCTCGGGACTAGCCTCCGGGGAGCTGTTTTTT.

The gene calls are TRBV5-6 and TRBJ2-3, with D perhaps TRBD2 (6 bases). Germline V gene sequence: CDR1 SGHDT, CDR2 YYEEEE. The CDR3 contains 15 residues. Trimming stripped 5 bases from V and 0 bases from J, with 13 bases between. CDR3 in DNA: TGTGCCAGCAGGCTAGCGCTTTCTAGCACAGATACGCAGTATTTT. Its translation is CASRLALSSTDTQYF.

This chain uses TRBV6-4 with TRBJ2-3; D is undetermined. The germline V gene encodes CDR1 MRHNA and CDR2 SNTAGT. The V end was cut by 0 bases, the J end by 0 bases, with 10 bases between. The CDR3 extends over 16 amino acids. The CDR3 loop reads CASSDSTSPSTDTQYF. CDR3 in DNA: TGTGCCAGCAGTGACTCGACCTCTCCTAGCACAGATACGCAGTATTTT.

CDR3 protein: CSAGQGGFYGYTF. The CDR3 DNA is TGCAGCGCTGGACAGGGCGGATTCTATGGCTACACCTTC. The chain joins TRBV29-1 to TRBJ1-2; TRBD1 aligns across 8 bases. CDR1 and CDR2 (germline): SQVTM, ANQGSEA. The CDR3 is 13 amino acids. Unmatched junction bases numbered 8, after V lost 7 bases and J lost 4 bases.

This rearrangement joins TRBV27 to TRBJ2-5; weak D call: TRBD2 (5 bases). CDR3 length: 18 amino acids. V was shortened by 2 bases and J by 11 bases, with 30 bases between the two germline ends. Germline-derived CDR1 and CDR2 are MNHEY and SMNVEV (reference sequence). The CDR3 DNA reads as TGTGCCAGCAGTTTAGATGTTGGGTACGGAGGTTCCTACAATGAGCAGTACTTC. Its protein product is CASSLDVGYGGSYNEQYF.

This clonotype was seen a single time. The chain employs TRBV5-1 and TRBJ2-5; D not resolved. V dropped 0 bases and J dropped 0 bases, with 6 bases sitting between them. Germline-derived CDR1 and CDR2 are SGHRS and YFSETQ. This CDR3 has 14 amino acids. DNA of the CDR3: TGCGCCAGCAGCTTGGTTGAGAACCAAGAGACCCAGTACTTC. Translated, it gives CASSLVENQETQYF.

The table lists this clonotype with a few counts. The genes are TRBV7-2 and TRBJ1-2; TRBD1 is a possible D gene (5 bases). V was clipped by 3 bases and J by 8 bases, with 13 bases between them. CDR1 and CDR2 (germline): SGHTA, FQGNSA. This CDR3 has 13 amino acids. The CDR3 here is CASSLGGEGGYTF. Here the CDR3 DNA reads TGTGCCAGCAGCTTGGGGGGGGAAGGAGGCTACACCTTC.

The rearrangement links TRBV3-1 to TRBJ2-7; D remains unclear. Trimming stripped 4 bases from V and 2 bases from J, with 12 bases between. Germline V gene sequence: CDR1 LGHDT, CDR2 YNNKEL (reference sequence). The CDR3 is 14 amino acids. As DNA, the CDR3 is TGTGCCAGCAGCCGAGGAATCTCTACCTACGAGCAGTACTTC. Translating it yields CASSRGISTYEQYF.

This clonotype showed up just once. The gene calls are TRBV10-1 and TRBJ1-1, with 11 bases that match TRBD1. With 7 bases clipped from V and 1 base from J, the junction kept 8 bases outside the gene matches. Germline loops: CDR1 WNHNN, CDR2 SYGVQD (reference sequence). The CDR3 runs to 16 residues. The CDR3 sequence: CASKGGTGGTNTEAFF. In DNA, the CDR3 is TGCGCCAGCAAGGGGGGGACAGGGGGTACGAACACTGAAGCTTTCTTT.

The J gene is TRBJ1-4, the V gene TRBV2; D unclear. The CDR3 is made up of 12 amino acids. V shed 7 bases and J shed 5 bases, with 8 bases lying between them. Germline V gives CDR1 SNHLY, CDR2 FYNNEI. This chain's CDR3 is CASTEENEKLFF. The CDR3 coding sequence is TGTGCCAGCACCGAGGAGAATGAAAAACTGTTTTTT.

The V call is TRBV7-9, the J call TRBJ2-5; the D is unclear. Germline lookup yields CDR1 SEHNR and CDR2 FQNEAQ (reference sequence). The CDR3 covers 16 residues. Between the trimmed V and J ends, which lost 1 base and 2 bases, there was a span of 14 bases. The CDR3 DNA is TGTGCCAGCAGCTTAGATTTCCCCCAACGTCAAGAGACCCAGTACTTC. It yields the protein CASSLDFPQRQETQYF.

J is TRBJ1-2 and V is TRBV14, with D uncertain. V lost 3 bases and J lost 4, with 12 bases in between. The CDR3 extends over 14 amino acids. From germline, CDR1 is SGHDN and CDR2 FVKESK. CDR3 residues: CASSQMGILYGYTF. CDR3 DNA: TGTGCCAGCAGCCAGATGGGTATACTCTATGGCTACACCTTC.

This clonotype has more than one count but fewer than ten. This chain joins TRBV4-1 and TRBJ2-3; 9 positions match TRBD2. CDR1 and CDR2 (germline): MGHRA, YSYEKL. The CDR3 runs 16 residues. V lost 4 bases to trimming and J lost 3 bases; unmatched junction nucleotides: 8. The CDR3 loop reads CASSPGTSQGTDTQYF. The CDR3, as DNA: TGCGCCAGCAGCCCCGGGACTAGCCAAGGGACAGATACGCAGTATTTT.